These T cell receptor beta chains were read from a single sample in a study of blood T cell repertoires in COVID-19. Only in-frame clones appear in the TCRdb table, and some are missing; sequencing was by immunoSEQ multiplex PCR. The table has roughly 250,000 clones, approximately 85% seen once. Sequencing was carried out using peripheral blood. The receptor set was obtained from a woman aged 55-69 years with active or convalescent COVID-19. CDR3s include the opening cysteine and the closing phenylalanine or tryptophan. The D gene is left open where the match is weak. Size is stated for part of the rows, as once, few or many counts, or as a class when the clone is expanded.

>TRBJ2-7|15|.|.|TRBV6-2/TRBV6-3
CASSSVGRGLYEQYF
TGTGCCAGCAGTTCCGTGGGCAGGGGTTTGTACGAGCAGTACTTC
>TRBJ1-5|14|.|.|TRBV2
CASSRQGLNQPQHF
TGTGCCAGTTCTAGGCAGGGCCTCAATCAGCCCCAGCATTTT
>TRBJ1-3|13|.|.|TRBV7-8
CASSLGGGNTIYF
TGTGCCAGCAGCTTAGGAGGAGGAAACACCATATATTTT
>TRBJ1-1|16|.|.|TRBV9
CASSVALEGVNTEAFF
TGTGCCAGCAGCGTAGCCTTGGAGGGAGTGAACACTGAAGCTTTCTTT
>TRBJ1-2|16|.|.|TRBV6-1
CASSESPGGRGYGYTF
TGTGCCAGCAGTGAATCCCCAGGTGGGAGGGGTTATGGCTACACCTTC
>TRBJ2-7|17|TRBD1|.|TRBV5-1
CASSLVATGATIHEQYF
TGCGCCAGCAGCTTGGTTGCGACAGGGGCGACGATCCACGAGCAGTACTTC
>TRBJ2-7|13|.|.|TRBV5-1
CASRTDQGYEQYF
TGCGCCAGCCGCACGGACCAGGGCTACGAGCAGTACTTC
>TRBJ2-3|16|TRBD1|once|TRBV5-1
CASSPGTGFSTDTQYF
TGCGCCAGCAGCCCCGGGACAGGGTTTAGCACAGATACGCAGTATTTT
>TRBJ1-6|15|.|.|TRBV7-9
CASSLEGGQGSPLHF
TGTGCCAGCAGCTTAGAGGGAGGGCAGGGATCACCCCTCCACTTT
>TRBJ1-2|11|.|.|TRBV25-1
CASRGAYGYTF
TGTGCCAGCAGAGGAGCCTATGGCTACACCTTC
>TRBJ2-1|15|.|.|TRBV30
CAWSISWGPYNEQFF
TGTGCCTGGAGCATCAGTTGGGGCCCTTACAATGAGCAGTTCTTC
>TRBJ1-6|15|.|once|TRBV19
CASSIRPESGSPLHF
TGTGCCAGTAGTATACGACCCGAATCGGGTTCACCCCTCCACTTT
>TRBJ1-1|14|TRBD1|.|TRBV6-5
CASSLDRANTEAFF
TGTGCCAGCAGCCTTGACAGGGCGAACACTGAAGCTTTCTTT
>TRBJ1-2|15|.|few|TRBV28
CASRAPQGWSSGYTF
TGTGCCAGCAGGGCACCACAGGGTTGGTCGAGTGGCTACACCTTC
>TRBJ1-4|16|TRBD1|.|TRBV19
CASSTQGRATNEKLFF
TGTGCCAGTAGCACACAGGGGCGGGCAACTAATGAAAAACTGTTTTTT
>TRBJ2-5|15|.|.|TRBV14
CASSPGGMYQETQYF
TGTGCCAGCAGCCCCGGAGGAATGTACCAAGAGACCCAGTACTTC
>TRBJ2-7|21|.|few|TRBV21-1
CASSTGGIYGRPYDVSYEQYF
TGTGCCAGCAGCACCGGGGGAATATACGGACGTCCGTACGATGTCAGCTACGAGCAGTACTTC
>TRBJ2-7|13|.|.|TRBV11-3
CAPELSEGYEQYF
TGTGCCCCCGAATTATCAGAGGGCTACGAGCAGTACTTC
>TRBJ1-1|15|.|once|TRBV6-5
CASSLDRQWNTEAFF
TGTGCCAGCAGTCTAGACCGCCAGTGGAACACTGAAGCTTTCTTT
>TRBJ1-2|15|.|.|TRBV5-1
CASTRGTAALDGYTF
TGCGCCAGCACCCGGGGGACCGCGGCCCTGGATGGCTACACCTTC
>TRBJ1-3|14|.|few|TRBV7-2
CASIRTVSGNTIYF
TGTGCCAGCATAAGAACTGTCTCTGGAAACACCATATATTTT
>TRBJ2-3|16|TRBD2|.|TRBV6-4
CASSDSSAGGRDTQYF
TGTGCCAGCAGTGACTCTTCCGCGGGGGGCCGGGATACGCAGTATTTT
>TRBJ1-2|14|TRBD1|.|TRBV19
CASSTVYRGHGYTF
TGTGCCAGTAGTACAGTCTACAGGGGGCATGGCTACACCTTC
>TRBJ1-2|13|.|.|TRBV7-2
CASSFNRNYGYTF
TGTGCCAGCAGCTTCAACAGGAACTATGGCTACACCTTC
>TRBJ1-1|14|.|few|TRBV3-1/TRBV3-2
CASTAGGWDTEAFF
TGTGCCAGCACCGCGGGGGGGTGGGACACTGAAGCTTTCTTT
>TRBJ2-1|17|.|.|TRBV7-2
CASSSPVLALSYNEQFF
TGTGCCAGCAGCTCACCCGTCCTAGCGCTCTCCTACAATGAGCAGTTCTTC
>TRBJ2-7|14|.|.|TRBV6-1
CASSERPGTYEQYF
TGTGCCAGCAGTGAACGTCCAGGGACCTACGAGCAGTACTTC
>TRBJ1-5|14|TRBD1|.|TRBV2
CASRPDRVNQPQHF
TGTGCCAGCAGACCAGACAGGGTCAATCAGCCCCAGCATTTT
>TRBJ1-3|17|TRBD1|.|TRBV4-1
CASSQPVPGQGAYTIYF
TGCGCCAGCAGCCAACCAGTCCCGGGACAGGGGGCTTACACCATATATTTT
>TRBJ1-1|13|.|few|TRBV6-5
CASRSPRQSEAFF
TGTGCCAGCAGGAGTCCGAGACAGAGTGAAGCTTTCTTT
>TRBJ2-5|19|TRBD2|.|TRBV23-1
CASSQLVGLAGGPQETQYF
TGCGCCAGCAGTCAATTGGTGGGACTAGCGGGGGGCCCCCAAGAGACCCAGTACTTC
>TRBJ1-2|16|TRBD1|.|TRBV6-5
CASIYSGTGGNYGYTF
TGTGCCAGCATTTATTCCGGGACAGGTGGTAACTATGGCTACACCTTC
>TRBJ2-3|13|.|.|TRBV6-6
CASTYPGASTQYF
TGTGCCAGCACATACCCAGGGGCTTCTACGCAGTATTTT
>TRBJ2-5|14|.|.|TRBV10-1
CASSEPGKRETQYF
TGCGCCAGCAGTGAGCCAGGGAAAAGAGAGACCCAGTACTTC
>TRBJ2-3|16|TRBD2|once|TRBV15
CATSHLTSGGTDTQYF
TGTGCCACCAGCCATCTGACTAGCGGGGGCACAGATACGCAGTATTTT
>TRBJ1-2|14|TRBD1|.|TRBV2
CASSYSGTGNGYTF
TGTGCCAGCAGTTACTCCGGGACAGGGAATGGCTACACCTTC
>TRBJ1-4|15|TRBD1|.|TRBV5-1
CASSLDRGPNEKLFF
TGCGCCAGCAGCTTGGACAGGGGTCCTAATGAAAAACTGTTTTTT
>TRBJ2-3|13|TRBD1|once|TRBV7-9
CASSFGGQGTQYF
TGTGCCAGCAGCTTTGGAGGACAGGGGACGCAGTATTTT
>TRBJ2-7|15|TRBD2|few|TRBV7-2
CASSPGLAQSYEQYF
TGTGCCAGCAGCCCGGGACTAGCCCAGTCCTACGAGCAGTACTTC
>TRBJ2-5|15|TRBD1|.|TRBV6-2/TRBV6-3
CASSARTGGSETQYF
TGTGCCAGCAGTGCTAGGACAGGGGGTAGCGAGACCCAGTACTTC
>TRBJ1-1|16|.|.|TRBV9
CASSVEPGLGNTEAFF
TGTGCCAGCAGCGTAGAGCCAGGCCTGGGGAACACTGAAGCTTTCTTT
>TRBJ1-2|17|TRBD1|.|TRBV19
CASETGTGGARVYGYTF
TGTGCCAGTGAGACCGGGACAGGGGGCGCGCGGGTCTATGGCTACACCTTC
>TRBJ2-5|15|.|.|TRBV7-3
CASSLTSGHQETQYF
TGTGCCAGCAGCTTAACCTCAGGGCACCAAGAGACCCAGTACTTC
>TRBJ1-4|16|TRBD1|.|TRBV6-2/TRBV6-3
CASSRRITGGAEKLFF
TGTGCCAGCAGCCGACGTATCACAGGGGGCGCAGAAAAACTGTTTTTT
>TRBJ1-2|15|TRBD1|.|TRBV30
CAWTPPGQGVGGYTF
TGTGCCTGGACCCCCCCGGGACAGGGAGTGGGTGGCTACACCTTC
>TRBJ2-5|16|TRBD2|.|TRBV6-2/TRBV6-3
CASSGLAGLERETQYF
TGTGCCAGCAGTGGATTAGCGGGACTCGAGAGGGAGACCCAGTACTTC
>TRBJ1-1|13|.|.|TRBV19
CASRWTANTEAFF
TGTGCCAGTAGATGGACAGCGAACACTGAAGCTTTCTTT
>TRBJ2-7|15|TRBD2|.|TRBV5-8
CASSLGLAGPHEQYF
TGTGCCAGCAGCTTGGGACTAGCGGGGCCTCACGAGCAGTACTTC
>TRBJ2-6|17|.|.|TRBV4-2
CASSQEWSQTGANVLTF
TGTGCCAGCAGCCAAGAATGGAGTCAAACTGGGGCCAACGTCCTGACTTTC
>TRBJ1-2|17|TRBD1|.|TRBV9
CASSPLPGQAGPYGYTF
TGTGCCAGCAGCCCTCTCCCGGGACAGGCAGGACCCTATGGCTACACCTTC
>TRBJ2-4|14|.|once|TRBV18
CASSPLEAKNIQYF
TGTGCCAGCTCACCACTTGAGGCCAAAAACATTCAGTACTTC
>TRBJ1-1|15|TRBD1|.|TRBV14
CASSQLTGANTEAFF
TGTGCCAGCAGCCAATTGACAGGGGCGAACACTGAAGCTTTCTTT
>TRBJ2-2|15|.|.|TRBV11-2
CASSLSAGNTGELFF
TGTGCCAGCAGCTTATCAGCAGGGAACACCGGGGAGCTGTTTTTT
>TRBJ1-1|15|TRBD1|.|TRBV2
CACGDRDLFDTEAFF
TGTGCCTGCGGTGACAGGGATCTTTTCGACACTGAAGCTTTCTTT